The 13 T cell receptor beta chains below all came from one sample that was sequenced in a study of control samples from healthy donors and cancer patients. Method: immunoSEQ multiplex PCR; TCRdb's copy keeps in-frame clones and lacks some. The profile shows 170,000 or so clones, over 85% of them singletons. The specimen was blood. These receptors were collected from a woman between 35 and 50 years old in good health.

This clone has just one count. CDR3 protein: CASSAPTVRDRVGATGANVLTF. In DNA form, the CDR3 reads TGCGCCAGCAGCGCCCCCACGGTGAGGGACAGGGTTGGAGCTACTGGGGCCAACGTCCTGACTTTC. V usage is TRBV10-1 and J usage is TRBJ2-6; 9 bases line up with TRBD1. V lost 6 bases, J lost 2 bases, and 23 bases stayed unmatched. The CDR3 totals 22 residues. Germline loops: CDR1 WNHNN, CDR2 SYGVQD (reference sequence).

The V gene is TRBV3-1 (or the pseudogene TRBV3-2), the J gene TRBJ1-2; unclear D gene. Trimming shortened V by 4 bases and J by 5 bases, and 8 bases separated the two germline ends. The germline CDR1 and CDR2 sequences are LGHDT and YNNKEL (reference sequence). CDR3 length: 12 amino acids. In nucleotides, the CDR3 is TGTGCCAGCAGCCTAGACGGATATGGCTACACCTTC. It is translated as CASSLDGYGYTF.

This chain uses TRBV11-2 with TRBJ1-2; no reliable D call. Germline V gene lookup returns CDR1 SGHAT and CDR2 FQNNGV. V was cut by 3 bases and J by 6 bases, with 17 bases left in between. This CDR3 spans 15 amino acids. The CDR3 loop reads CASSLITWPRDGYTF. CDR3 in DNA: TGTGCCAGCAGCTTGATCACGTGGCCTCGCGATGGCTACACCTTC.

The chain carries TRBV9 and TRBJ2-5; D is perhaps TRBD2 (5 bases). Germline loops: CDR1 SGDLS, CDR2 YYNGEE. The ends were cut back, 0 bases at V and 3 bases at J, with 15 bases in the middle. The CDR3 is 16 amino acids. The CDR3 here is CASSVGIAPKEETQYF. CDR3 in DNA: TGTGCCAGCAGCGTAGGTATAGCGCCGAAAGAAGAGACCCAGTACTTC.

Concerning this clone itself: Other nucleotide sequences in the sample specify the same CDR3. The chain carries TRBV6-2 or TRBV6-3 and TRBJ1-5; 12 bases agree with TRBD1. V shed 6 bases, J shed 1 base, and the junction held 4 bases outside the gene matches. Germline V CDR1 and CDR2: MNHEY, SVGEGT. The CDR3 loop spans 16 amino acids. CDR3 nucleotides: TGTGCCAGCAGCCGGGGACAGGGGGCGAGCAATCAGCCCCAGCATTTT. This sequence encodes CASSRGQGASNQPQHF.

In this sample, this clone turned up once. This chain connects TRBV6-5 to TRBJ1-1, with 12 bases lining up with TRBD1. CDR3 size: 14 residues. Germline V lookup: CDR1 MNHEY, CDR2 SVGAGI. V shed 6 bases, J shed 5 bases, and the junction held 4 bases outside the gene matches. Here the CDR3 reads CASSRDRGQTEAFF. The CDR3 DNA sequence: TGTGCCAGCAGCCGGGACAGGGGGCAGACTGAAGCTTTCTTT.

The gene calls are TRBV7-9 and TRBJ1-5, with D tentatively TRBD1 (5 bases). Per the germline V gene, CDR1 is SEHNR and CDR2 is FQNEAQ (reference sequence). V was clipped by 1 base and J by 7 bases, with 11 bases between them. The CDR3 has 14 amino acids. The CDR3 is CASSLEAGNQPQHF. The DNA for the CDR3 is TGTGCCAGCAGCTTAGAGGCAGGGAACCAGCCCCAGCATTTT.

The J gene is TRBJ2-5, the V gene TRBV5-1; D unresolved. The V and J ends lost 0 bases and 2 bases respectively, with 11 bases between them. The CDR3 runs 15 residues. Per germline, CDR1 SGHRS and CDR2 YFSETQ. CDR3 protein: CASSLGPVMQETQYF. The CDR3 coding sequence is TGCGCCAGCAGCTTGGGACCGGTAATGCAAGAGACCCAGTACTTC. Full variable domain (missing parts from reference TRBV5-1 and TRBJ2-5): KAGVTQTPRYLIKTRGQQVTLSCSPISGHRSVSWYQQTPGQGLQFLFEYFSETQRNKGNFPGRFSGRQFSNSRSEMNVSTLELGDSALYLCASSLGPVMQETQYFGPGTRLLVL.

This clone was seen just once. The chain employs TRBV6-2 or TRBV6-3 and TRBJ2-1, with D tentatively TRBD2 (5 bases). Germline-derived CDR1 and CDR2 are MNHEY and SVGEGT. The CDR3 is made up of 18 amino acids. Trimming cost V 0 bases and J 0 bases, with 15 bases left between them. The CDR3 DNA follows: TGTGCCAGCAGTTACTCGCATGGAGCGGTCGTCTCCTACAATGAGCAGTTCTTC. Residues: CASSYSHGAVVSYNEQFF.

Here the CDR3 reads CASSSNRGDYGYTF. Written as DNA, the CDR3 is TGTGCCAGCAGTTCAAACAGGGGGGACTATGGCTACACCTTC. The rearrangement links TRBV6-6 to TRBJ1-2; 8 nucleotides match TRBD1. CDR1 MNHNY and CDR2 SVGAGI come from the germline V gene (reference sequence). Trimming at V came to 4 bases and at J to 3 bases, leaving 4 bases not matched to a gene. The CDR3 consists of 14 residues.

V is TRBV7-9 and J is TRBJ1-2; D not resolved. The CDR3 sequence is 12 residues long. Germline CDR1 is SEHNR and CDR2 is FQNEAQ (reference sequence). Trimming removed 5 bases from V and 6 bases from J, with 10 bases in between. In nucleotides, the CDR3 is TGTGCCAGCAGCCTTAACGGGGATGGCTACACCTTC. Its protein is CASSLNGDGYTF.

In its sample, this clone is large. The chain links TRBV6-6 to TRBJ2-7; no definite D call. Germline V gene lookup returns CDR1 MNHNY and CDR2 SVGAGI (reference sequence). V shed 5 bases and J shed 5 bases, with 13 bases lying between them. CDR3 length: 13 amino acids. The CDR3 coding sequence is TGTGCCAGCAGTCCTCAAAATTGGAACGAGCAGTACTTC. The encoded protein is CASSPQNWNEQYF.

CDR3 coding DNA: TGTGCCAGCAGCCAAAGAGGGGCAGGGGGCCTAACGTCCTATAATTCACCCCTCCACTTT. Amino acids: CASSQRGAGGLTSYNSPLHF. The chain joins TRBV3-1 (or the pseudogene TRBV3-2) to TRBJ1-6; 8 bases match TRBD1. The CDR3 has 20 amino acids. Trimming cost V 2 bases and J 1 base; bases outside gene matches: 13. Germline CDR1 reads LGHDT; CDR2 reads YNNKEL (reference sequence).